These 20 T cell receptor beta chains were all obtained from the same sample, sequenced in a study of blood T cell repertoires in COVID-19 (dated by TCRdb to about 2020). The method behind the library was the immunoSEQ multiplex PCR assay. TCRdb carries this immuneACCESS record with in-frame sequences only. Its versions omit some clonotypes, under half of them owing to an unresolved V gene in the studies checked, with the rest unexplained. The sample profile shows over 150,000 clones; approximately 80% of them were found once. The biggest ten clones account for 2.9% of the sample. Source material: peripheral blood. These receptors all come from a woman aged 55-69 years with acute or convalescent COVID-19.

This chain connects TRBV3-1 (or the pseudogene TRBV3-2) to TRBJ1-5; 7 nucleotides match TRBD1. V lost 3 bases and J lost 2; bases outside the gene matches: 4. The germline CDR1 and CDR2 sequences are LGHDT and YNNKEL (reference sequence). The CDR3 has 15 amino acids. The CDR3 region is CASSHKGAGNQPQHF. The CDR3 DNA reads TGTGCCAGCAGCCACAAGGGGGCCGGCAATCAGCCCCAGCATTTT.

A few counts support this clone. The J gene is TRBJ2-7, the V gene TRBV5-1, with D possibly TRBD1 on 6 matching bases. The CDR3 runs to 14 residues. Germline values: CDR1 SGHRS, CDR2 YFSETQ. Trimming took off 5 bases at V and 1 base at J, with 13 bases between the two ends. DNA of the CDR3: TGCGCCAGCAGTACCGGGACATTGTCCTACGAGCAGTACTTC. Translation: CASSTGTLSYEQYF.

This clone occurred a few times. This chain uses TRBV2 with TRBJ2-5; D might be TRBD1 (6 bases). Germline-derived CDR1 and CDR2 are SNHLY and FYNNEI. Deletions cut 6 bases from V and 2 bases from J, with 10 bases between. This CDR3 has 13 residues. CDR3 bases: TGTGCCAGCAGACCGGGACAACAAGAGACCCAGTACTTC. It yields the protein CASRPGQQETQYF.

In its sample, this clone was seen a few times. The chain carries TRBV15 and TRBJ1-4, with TRBD1 as a possible D gene (5 bases). CDR1 is LNHNV, CDR2 YYDKDF, per germline (reference sequence). This CDR3 comprises 15 residues. Trimming stripped 1 base from V and 8 bases from J, with 14 bases between. CDR3 in DNA: TGTGCCACCAGCAGAGGGGGGGAACCGTACGAAAAACTGTTTTTT. Protein sequence: CATSRGGEPYEKLFF.

The sample holds one count of this clone. The chain carries TRBV27 and TRBJ2-1; 11 positions match TRBD2. The V gene's germline CDR1 is MNHEY and CDR2 SMNVEV (reference sequence). The J segment lost 2 bases and the V segment lost 5 bases, leaving 5 bases of the junction unmatched. This CDR3 comprises 16 residues. CDR3 nucleotide sequence: TGTGCCAGCAGTCGCAGACTAGCGGGGACCTACAATGAGCAGTTCTTC. Translation gives CASSRRLAGTYNEQFF.

This sequence joins TRBV7-9 and TRBJ2-3, with 9 bases matching TRBD1. The germline V gene has CDR1 SEHNR and CDR2 FQNEAQ (reference sequence). This CDR3 is built from 15 residues. The J segment lost 2 bases and the V segment lost 5 bases, leaving 5 bases of the junction unmatched. The CDR3 reads CASSPGTGTTDTQYF. CDR3 DNA: TGTGCCAGCAGCCCGGGGACAGGGACCACAGATACGCAGTATTTT. Using reference TRBV7-9 and TRBJ2-3 for the parts outside the CDR3, the full variable domain is DTGVSQNPRHKITKRGQNVTFRCDPISEHNRLYWYRQTLGQGPEFLTYFQNEAQLEKSRLLSDRFSAERPKGSFSTLEIQRTEQGDSAMYLCASSPGTGTTDTQYFGPGTRLTVL.

This clone appeared many times. The V and J genes are TRBV7-9 and TRBJ1-4, with 7 bases matching TRBD1. The CDR3 sequence is 16 residues long. CDR1 and CDR2 from the germline V gene are SEHNR and FQNEAQ (reference sequence). V was clipped by 4 bases and J by 7 bases; unmatched bases: 12. The CDR3 DNA reads as TGTGCCAGCAGCTGGACACTACAGGGGTTGGGTGAAAAACTGTTTTTT. It encodes CASSWTLQGLGEKLFF.

V is TRBV11-2 and J is TRBJ2-2; possible D gene TRBD2, 6 bases. CDR1 is SGHAT and CDR2 is FQNNGV in the germline V gene. The CDR3 has 16 amino acids. V dropped 8 bases and J dropped 1 base, with 17 bases sitting between them. CDR3: CASGRTIFGNTGELFF. The CDR3 bases are TGTGCCAGCGGCCGGACTATTTTCGGGAACACCGGGGAGCTGTTTTTT. Full variable domain (rest looked up from reference TRBV11-2 and TRBJ2-2): EAGVAQSPRYKIIEKRQSVAFWCNPISGHATLYWYQQILGQGPKLLIQFQNNGVVDDSQLPKDRFSAERLKGVDSTLKIQPAKLEDSAVYLCASGRTIFGNTGELFFGEGSRLTVL.

The table lists this clone with a few counts. This CDR3 is CASSLSGQGRTNEKLFF. For the CDR3, the DNA is TGTGCCAGCAGTTTATCGGGTCAGGGCCGAACAAATGAAAAACTGTTTTTT. The rearrangement links TRBV28 to TRBJ1-4; tentatively, D is TRBD1 (5 bases). Deletions cut 1 base from V and 5 bases from J, with 17 bases between. Germline V CDR1 and CDR2: MDHEN, SYDVKM. The CDR3 loop spans 17 amino acids.

The rearrangement links TRBV24-1 to TRBJ2-3; 9 bases are shared with TRBD2. Germline V lookup: CDR1 KGHDR, CDR2 SFDVKD. The CDR3 sequence is 16 residues long. Trimming cost V 0 bases and J 1 base; bases outside gene matches: 1. The CDR3 here is CATSDLSSGGTDTQYF. In DNA, the CDR3 is TGTGCCACCAGTGATTTGTCTAGCGGGGGCACAGATACGCAGTATTTT.

V and J are TRBV19 and TRBJ2-5, with 9 bases matching TRBD2. The CDR3 extends over 14 amino acids. Germline V gives CDR1 LNHDA, CDR2 SQIVND (reference sequence). The V segment lost 7 bases and the J segment 5 bases; nucleotides outside the gene matches: 8. CDR3 coding DNA: TGTGCCAGTACGAGCGGGGGGTCGCGGGAGACCCAGTACTTC. Translating it yields CASTSGGSRETQYF.

This clone was picked up many times. The V gene is TRBV5-1, the J gene TRBJ1-4; 8 bases match TRBD1. The CDR3 contains 16 residues. The junction had 8 bases not matched to a gene; V was cut back by 0 bases and J by 7 bases. CDR1 and CDR2 from the germline V gene are SGHRS and YFSETQ. The CDR3 DNA sequence: TGCGCCAGCAGCTTGGCCCTGACAGGGGTGGGTGAAAAACTGTTTTTT. Its translation is CASSLALTGVGEKLFF.

This clone was counted between two and nine times. The chain joins TRBV15 to TRBJ2-1; no definite D call. The CDR3 has 14 residues. The ends were cut back, 5 bases at V and 0 bases at J, with 8 bases in the middle. Germline V CDR1 and CDR2: LNHNV, YYDKDF (reference sequence). The CDR3 loop is CATSPRFSYNEQFF. Here the CDR3 DNA reads TGTGCCACCAGCCCGCGGTTCTCCTACAATGAGCAGTTCTTC.

The rearrangement uses TRBV19 and TRBJ1-2; possibly TRBD1 for D (6 bases). Looked up from germline, CDR1 is LNHDA and CDR2 is SQIVND (reference sequence). Trimming left V 2 bases short and J 6 bases short, with 22 bases between. The length of the CDR3 is 17 residues. DNA for the CDR3: TGTGCCAGTAGTATACCCCTTGGACAGCCAGTCGGCCATGGCTACACCTTC. Translated: CASSIPLGQPVGHGYTF.

This clone was counted once. The chain combines TRBV5-6 with TRBJ2-3, with 8 bases aligning to TRBD1. CDR1 is SGHDT, CDR2 YYEEEE, per germline. V dropped 0 bases and J dropped 1; count of bases not matched to a gene: 1. The CDR3 runs 15 residues. The CDR3 here is CASSLVGQGTDTQYF. CDR3 sequence (DNA): TGTGCCAGCAGCTTGGTGGGACAGGGCACAGATACGCAGTATTTT.

The chain has TRBV15 and TRBJ2-5; D perhaps matches TRBD1 (6 bases). Trimming pared 0 bases from V and 1 base from J, leaving 6 bases between. The CDR3 consists of 14 residues. The germline gives CDR1 LNHNV, CDR2 YYDKDF (reference sequence). CDR3: CATSRDRGQETQYF. The CDR3 nucleotides read TGTGCCACCAGCAGAGACAGGGGCCAAGAGACCCAGTACTTC.

This clone was observed a few times. V and J are TRBV6-4 and TRBJ2-2; 9 positions agree with TRBD2. V gave up 8 bases and J gave up 4 bases; unmatched junction bases: 8. The CDR3 sequence is 15 residues long. Germline V CDR1 and CDR2: MRHNA, SNTAGT. In DNA form, the CDR3 reads TGTGCCAGCCAGAGTGAGCGGGGGGCCACCGGGGAGCTGTTTTTT. Its protein product is CASQSERGATGELFF.

The chain links TRBV7-9 to TRBJ1-4; 8 bases are a match to TRBD1. The CDR3 spans 15 residues. Trimming at V came to 5 bases and at J to 3 bases, leaving 5 bases not matched to a gene. Per the germline V gene, CDR1 is SEHNR and CDR2 is FQNEAQ (reference sequence). CDR3 nucleotides: TGTGCCAGCAGCACTATGACAGGGGCTAATGAAAAACTGTTTTTT. This gives the protein CASSTMTGANEKLFF.

This chain connects TRBV2 to TRBJ1-5; 8 bases agree with TRBD1. Germline lookup yields CDR1 SNHLY and CDR2 FYNNEI. With V trimmed by 6 bases and J by 4 bases, 5 bases remained unmatched. CDR3 length equals 14 residues. In DNA form, the CDR3 reads TGTGCCAGCAGCACTGACAGGGGAAATCAGCCCCAGCATTTT. It encodes CASSTDRGNQPQHF.

V usage is TRBV18 and J usage is TRBJ2-2, with TRBD2 matching over 8 bases. J lost 3 bases, V lost 4 bases, and 7 bases had no gene match. This CDR3 spans 16 amino acids. From germline, CDR1 is KGHSH and CDR2 LQKENI. DNA for the CDR3: TGTGCCAGCTCACGGACCGGGACTAGGGACACCGGGGAGCTGTTTTTT. Protein sequence: CASSRTGTRDTGELFF.